Sequencing of this T cell receptor (beta chain) was carried out in a study of shared clonotypes between healthy human individuals. The V gene's germline CDR1 is SGDLS and CDR2 YYNGEE. With V trimmed by 0 bases and J by 2 bases, 5 bases remained unmatched. The CDR3 is made up of 16 amino acids. On this clone itself: Its specificity is not known.

Broader study findings: All-four-donor shared clonotypes had higher generation probabilities than non-shared clonotypes did.

Sequenced by immunoSEQ multiplex PCR; TCRdb stores in-frame clones only, minus some. Altogether 2,500,000 or so clones are present, over 85% being singletons, with the ten largest covering over 0.12%. V gene TRBV9 combines with J gene TRBJ2-1; 7 bases match TRBD2. The sequenced material came from naive CD4+ T cells sorted from blood. The subset denotes: CD45RA+ positively selected. The clonotype originates from a man aged 18 to 35 in good health. The CDR3 DNA is TGTGCCAGCAGCGTAGGAGGCGGGGGAGCCTACAATGAGCAGTTCTTC. Translation gives CASSVGGGGAYNEQFF. Supplemented by reference TRBV9 and TRBJ2-1, the full variable domain reads DSGVTQTPKHLITATGQRVTLRCSPRSGDLSVYWYQQSLDQGLQFLIQYYNGEERAKGNILERFSAQQFPDLHSELNLSSLELGDSALYFCASSVGGGGAYNEQFFGPGTRLTVL.